This entry lists 18 T cell receptor beta chains sequenced from one sample in a study of CD8 T cells in Susac syndrome (dated by TCRdb to between 2018 and 2020). The library came from the immunoSEQ multiplex PCR assay. RNA was extracted using the RNeasy kit, and roughly 0.5 to 1 microgram was reverse transcribed with random hexamers. The raw public data were reprocessed by TCRdb itself: fastp quality trimming at Q25, MiXCR clonotype calling, in-frame beta chains only. When rows share a CDR3 protein, they turn into one entry using the most common DNA and genes. Counted in this sample were about 110,000 distinct CDR3 sequences; roughly 95% of them appeared once. Around 0.4% of the sample lies in the top ten. The sequenced sample consisted of CD8+ T cells from PBMCs. These receptor sequences come from a human donor with Susac syndrome.

The J gene is TRBJ2-3, the V gene TRBV10-3, with D unresolved. V shed 0 bases and J shed 4 bases, with 8 bases lying between them. The CDR3 consists of 14 residues. CDR1 is ENHRY, CDR2 SYGVKD, per germline. The CDR3: CAISESLSSDTQYF. CDR3 in DNA: TGTGCCATCAGTGAGTCACTTAGTTCAGATACGCAGTATTTT.

The CDR3 DNA reads as TGTGCCAGCAGCCCGCCGGACGGCCACGAGCAGTACTTC. Its translation is CASSPPDGHEQYF. This chain joins TRBV5-4 and TRBJ2-7, with D unresolved. The CDR3 has 13 amino acids. The V end was cut by 4 bases, the J end by 5 bases, with 13 bases between. Germline CDR1 and CDR2: SGHNT and YYREEE (reference sequence).

This clonotype has a single count. This chain uses TRBV7-9 with TRBJ2-7; D gene unclear. Germline CDR1 is SEHNR and CDR2 is FQNEAQ (reference sequence). The CDR3 is 11 residues long. V lost 8 bases, J lost 6 bases, and 11 bases lay in between. Here the CDR3 reads CASGFGSEQYF. CDR3 bases: TGTGCCAGCGGATTTGGAAGCGAGCAGTACTTC. The complete variable domain, with remaining parts taken from reference TRBV7-9 and TRBJ2-7, reads DTGVSQNPRHKITKRGQNVTFRCDPISEHNRLYWYRQTLGQGPEFLTYFQNEAQLEKSRLLSDRFSAERPKGSFSTLEIQRTEQGDSAMYLCASGFGSEQYFGPGTRLTVT.

The chain is built from TRBV20-1 and TRBJ2-7, with a tentative D call TRBD2 (6 bases). CDR1 and CDR2 (germline): DFQATT, SNEGSKA (reference sequence). Deletions cut 1 base from V and 5 bases from J, with 12 bases between. The CDR3 has 13 amino acids. CDR3 bases: TGCAGTGCTAGAGTCCGGGACTTCAACGAGCAGTACTTC. It codes for CSARVRDFNEQYF.

J is TRBJ1-5 and V is TRBV15; D gene ambiguous. Trimming removed 5 bases from V and 0 bases from J, with 8 bases in between. The germline V gene encodes CDR1 LNHNV and CDR2 YYDKDF (reference sequence). The CDR3 runs to 14 residues. CDR3: CATSGPASNQPQHF. Written as DNA, the CDR3 is TGTGCCACCAGCGGACCCGCTAGCAATCAGCCCCAGCATTTT.

The J gene is TRBJ2-1, the V gene TRBV2; D assignment may be TRBD1 or TRBD2 (6 bases each). The CDR3 loop spans 14 amino acids. V gave up 6 bases and J gave up 4 bases, with 13 bases separating them. Germline values: CDR1 SNHLY, CDR2 FYNNEI. The CDR3 DNA reads TGTGCCAGCAGGCAGGAGGGGGTTTACAATGAGCAGTTCTTC. Translated: CASRQEGVYNEQFF.

V usage is TRBV20-1 and J usage is TRBJ1-2; D not resolved. This CDR3 is 13 amino acids long. Trimming pared 2 bases from V and 4 bases from J, leaving 11 bases between. The germline V gene encodes CDR1 DFQATT and CDR2 SNEGSKA (reference sequence). CDR3 in DNA: TGCAGTGCTAGACCCGGACTCAGCTATGGCTACACCTTC. Translating gives CSARPGLSYGYTF.

The J gene is TRBJ2-1, the V gene TRBV7-6, with D possibly matching TRBD2 (6 bases). Germline CDR1 is SGHVS and CDR2 is FNYEAQ. The CDR3 is made up of 12 amino acids. V lost 4 bases to trimming and J lost 12 bases, with 13 bases between them. DNA for the CDR3: TGTGCCAGCAGCTCGCGGGGTGCCGCGCAGTTCTTC. Its translation: CASSSRGAAQFF.

The rearrangement uses TRBV6-2 or TRBV6-3 and TRBJ2-7, with TRBD1 as a possible D gene (6 bases). The CDR3 has 15 residues. V shed 2 bases and J shed 0 bases, with 11 bases lying between them. CDR1 is MNHEY and CDR2 is SVGEGT in the germline V gene. The CDR3 DNA follows: TGTGCCAGCAGTTACGGACAGAGAAGCTCCTACGAGCAGTACTTC. This sequence encodes CASSYGQRSSYEQYF.

The rearrangement joins TRBV6-2 or TRBV6-3 to TRBJ2-1; D not certain. This CDR3 contains 14 residues. Trimming shortened V by 0 bases and J by 6 bases, and 9 bases separated the two germline ends. CDR1 is MNHEY and CDR2 is SVGEGT in the germline V gene. CDR3 nucleotide sequence: TGTGCCAGCAGTTACTCTGACTCTCCCAATGAGCAGTTCTTC. This gives the protein CASSYSDSPNEQFF.

The chain employs TRBV13 and TRBJ2-7, with D possibly TRBD1 on 6 matching bases. This CDR3 has 13 amino acids. The ends were cut back, 6 bases at V and 5 bases at J, with 14 bases in the middle. CDR1 PRHDT and CDR2 FYEKMQ come from the germline V gene (reference sequence). The CDR3 bases are TGTGCCAGCAGTTACCTTCAGGGGAACGAGCAGTACTTC. Residues: CASSYLQGNEQYF. The full variable domain, rest sourced from reference TRBV13 and TRBJ2-7, is AAGVIQSPRHLIKEKRETATLKCYPIPRHDTVYWYQQGPGQDPQFLISFYEKMQSDKGSIPDRFSAQQFSDYHSELNMSSLELGDSALYFCASSYLQGNEQYFGPGTRLTVT.

The chain uses TRBV6-5 and TRBJ1-5; TRBD1 is a possible D gene (5 bases). The CDR3 is made up of 14 amino acids. Trimming removed 6 bases from V and 1 base from J, with 10 bases in between. From germline, CDR1 is MNHEY and CDR2 SVGAGI. CDR3 in amino acids: CASSPGGSNQPQHF. The DNA for the CDR3 is TGTGCCAGCAGCCCCGGGGGAAGCAATCAGCCCCAGCATTTT.

The rearrangement uses TRBV29-1 and TRBJ1-1, with 8 bases identical to TRBD1. Germline values: CDR1 SQVTM, CDR2 ANQGSEA. J gave up 1 base and V 7 bases, and 11 bases lay outside the gene matches. This CDR3 region has 15 residues. DNA for the CDR3: TGCAGCGCCCGGGGACAGGCCGAAAGGAACACTGAAGCTTTCTTT. Encoded protein: CSARGQAERNTEAFF.

This chain connects TRBV19 to TRBJ1-1; a possible D gene is TRBD1 (5 bases). CDR1 is LNHDA and CDR2 is SQIVND in the germline V gene (reference sequence). The CDR3 extends over 14 amino acids. Trimming stripped 4 bases from V and 1 base from J, with 10 bases between. The CDR3 DNA reads TGTGCCAGTAGTAGGGGCAAGAGGAACACTGAAGCTTTCTTT. This gives the protein CASSRGKRNTEAFF. Full variable domain (rest looked up from reference TRBV19 and TRBJ1-1): DGGITQSPKYLFRKEGQNVTLSCEQNLNHDAMYWYRQDPGQGLRLIYYSQIVNDFQKGDIAEGYSVSREKKESFPLTVTSAQKNPTAFYLCASSRGKRNTEAFFGQGTRLTVV.

The CDR3: CASRPSGGANQPQHF. The CDR3 nucleotides are TGTGCCAGCAGGCCTAGTGGGGGGGCGAATCAGCCCCAGCATTTT. This chain uses TRBV6-5 with TRBJ1-5; a possible D gene is TRBD1 (6 bases). CDR1 and CDR2 from the germline V gene are MNHEY and SVGAGI. Trimming cost V 6 bases and J 4 bases, with 16 bases left between them. The CDR3 is 15 residues long.

The CDR3 sequence: CASDPRREGNNQPQHF. The CDR3 bases are TGTGCCAGCGACCCCCGGCGAGAAGGGAACAATCAGCCCCAGCATTTT. The rearrangement links TRBV6-6 to TRBJ1-5, with no clear D. Trimming pared 8 bases from V and 3 bases from J, leaving 20 bases between. CDR3 length: 16 residues. CDR1 MNHNY and CDR2 SVGAGI come from the germline V gene (reference sequence).

The rearrangement links TRBV20-1 to TRBJ2-7; the D call may be TRBD1 or TRBD2 (6 bases each). Germline assignment: CDR1 DFQATT and CDR2 SNEGSKA (reference sequence). The CDR3 loop spans 13 amino acids. Trimming left V 4 bases short and J 7 bases short, with 17 bases between. Written as DNA, the CDR3 is TGCAGTGCTACGGGGGACACTCAGTGGGAGCAGTACTTC. Encoded protein: CSATGDTQWEQYF.

The chain carries TRBV11-2 and TRBJ2-3, with a tentative D call TRBD2 (6 bases). The CDR3 length is 15 residues. The germline V gene encodes CDR1 SGHAT and CDR2 FQNNGV. The V gene lost 1 base and the J gene lost 1 base, with 9 bases spanning the gap. In nucleotides, the CDR3 is TGTGCCAGCAGCTTAGCGGGGGAGCGCACAGATACGCAGTATTTT. This translates into CASSLAGERTDTQYF.